The source of this T cell receptor beta chain is a study of CD8+ T cells in alopecia areata. Study-wide background: Patients received oral tofacitinib, 5 to 10 mg twice daily, for moderate-to-severe alopecia areata. The SALT score measured affected scalp surface percentage in treated patients. General study findings and limits: Patients showed less clear TCR sequence sharing than mice, possibly partly because of HLA diversity.

Sequencing relied on a cDNA template that was reverse transcribed from extracted RNA. Assay: immunoSEQ multiplex PCR; the TCRdb copy retains only in-frame clones and omits some. The sample lists 120,000 to 150,000 clones, roughly nine tenths occurring once. CDR1 is LNHNV, CDR2 YYDKDF, per germline (reference sequence). The CDR3 is 16 residues long. The V and J ends lost 0 bases and 2 bases, in that order; junction bases with no gene match: 5. Treatment defined: oral pan-JAK inhibitor, 5-10 mg twice daily. As part of sample collection, lesional scalp punch biopsies and peripheral blood were taken from alopecia areata patients. In regard to this clone: The antigen remains undetermined.

The chain is built from TRBV15 and TRBJ2-3, with 7 bases aligning to TRBD1. The sequence was collected from a human donor with alopecia areata. Sequences were derived from CD8+ T cells sorted from blood, sampled at week 4, from a patient treated with tofacitinib. The CDR3 sequence: CATSREGGAITDTQYF. CDR3 nucleotides: TGTGCCACCAGCAGAGAAGGGGGCGCGATCACAGATACGCAGTATTTT.